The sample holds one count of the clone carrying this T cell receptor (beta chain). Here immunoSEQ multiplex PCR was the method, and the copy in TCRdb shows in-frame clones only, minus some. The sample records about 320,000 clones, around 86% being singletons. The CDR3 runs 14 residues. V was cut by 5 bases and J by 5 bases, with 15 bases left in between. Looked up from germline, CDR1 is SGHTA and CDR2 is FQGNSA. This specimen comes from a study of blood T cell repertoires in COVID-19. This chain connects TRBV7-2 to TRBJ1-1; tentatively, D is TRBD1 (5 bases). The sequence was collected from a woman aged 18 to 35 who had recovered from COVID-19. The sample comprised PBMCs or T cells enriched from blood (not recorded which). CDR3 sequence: CASSPWGRGTEAFF. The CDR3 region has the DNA TGTGCCAGCAGCCCATGGGGGAGGGGTACTGAAGCTTTCTTT.